This T cell receptor beta chain was observed in a study of shared clonotypes between healthy human individuals. Study summary: The plates for each donor numbered three CD4 naive, three CD4 memory, two CD8 naive and one CD8 memory.

Per the original data handling: Owing to the provision of junction-only sequences devoid of quality scores by immunoSEQ, filtering differed. Some clones are missing from TCRdb's copy, which holds only in-frame ones; the method was immunoSEQ multiplex PCR. The V and J calls and clone size are taken from that table; D and trimming were inferred from the DNA. The sample gives 1,500,000 or so clones, approximately 96% of which show up once; roughly 1.1% is in the top ten. CDR3 length: 15 residues. The V and J ends lost 5 bases and 5 bases respectively, with 15 bases between them. CDR1 is SGHAT and CDR2 is FQNNGV in the germline V gene.

Sequencing was done on a sample of naive CD4+ T cells sorted from blood. The subset: CD45RA+ positively selected. The chain carries TRBV11-2 and TRBJ1-4, with D perhaps TRBD1 (5 bases). The TCR sequence derives from a man aged 30 to 39 in good health. The CDR3 nucleotides read TGTGCCAGCAGCGCCTACACAGGCCGAAATGAAAAACTGTTTTTT. It translates to CASSAYTGRNEKLFF.